Below are 19 T cell receptor beta chains sequenced from a single sample in a study of molecular identifiers for immune sequencing clone quantification. TCRdb reprocessed the PCR reads via MiXCR and lists one record per CDR3 protein. Of hundreds of thousands of distinct CDR3 sequences listed, around 21% are singletons. Sequencing input: naive CD8+ T cells from blood, with Jurkat cell RNA spiked in. The subset here: FACS-sorted CD8+CD4-CCR7+CD45RA+ naive T cells. The receptors were gathered from a human donor in good health. Some libraries in this study had Jurkat cell RNA spiked in.

Ten or more counts support this clonotype. J is TRBJ1-5 and V is TRBV15; D call uncertain. The CDR3 covers 15 residues. The germline V gene has CDR1 LNHNV and CDR2 YYDKDF (reference sequence). Trimming cost V 0 bases and J 6 bases, with 12 bases left between them. CDR3 amino acids: CATSRDLGKGQPQHF. CDR3 in DNA: TGTGCCACCAGCAGAGATTTGGGTAAGGGTCAGCCCCAGCATTTT.

Points on this clonotype: A read error is possible here, since a much larger clone lies one base away. V is TRBV4-1 and J is TRBJ1-1; D is possibly TRBD1 (5 bases). Germline V gene lookup returns CDR1 MGHRA and CDR2 YSYEKL. The CDR3 sequence is 17 residues long. The ends were cut back, 0 bases at V and 0 bases at J, with 14 bases in the middle. This chain's CDR3 is CASSQDQAGLVNTEAFF. For the CDR3, the DNA is TGCGCCAGCAGCCAAGATCAGGCAGGGCTGGTGAACACTGAAGCTTTCTTT.

This clonotype was detected ten times or more. CDR3 nucleotides: TGTGCCAGCAGCGTGACCGACAGCGGGGTATACGAGCAGTACTTC. It is translated as CASSVTDSGVYEQYF. The chain is built from TRBV5-5 and TRBJ2-7; 7 positions agree with TRBD2. The J segment lost 4 bases and the V segment lost 4 bases, leaving 11 bases of the junction unmatched. The CDR3 contains 15 residues. The germline CDR1 and CDR2 sequences are SGHKS and YYEKEE (reference sequence).

This clonotype was counted ten times or more. The J gene is TRBJ1-4, the V gene TRBV2; D gene ambiguous. The V gene lost 1 base and the J gene lost 6 bases, with 15 bases spanning the gap. CDR1 is SNHLY and CDR2 is FYNNEI in the germline V gene. The CDR3 runs 16 residues. CDR3 loop: CASSEESGSVDEKLFF. In DNA, the CDR3 is TGTGCCAGCAGTGAAGAGTCTGGTTCGGTTGATGAAAAACTGTTTTTT.

Ten or more counts support this clonotype. This chain uses TRBV27 with TRBJ2-3; TRBD2 aligns across 10 bases. CDR1 and CDR2 (germline): MNHEY, SMNVEV (reference sequence). This CDR3 spans 15 amino acids. V lost 5 bases to trimming and J lost 1 base; unmatched junction nucleotides: 3. The CDR3 region is CASSALAGGTDTQYF. DNA of the CDR3: TGTGCCAGCAGTGCTCTAGCGGGGGGCACAGATACGCAGTATTTT.

This clonotype has ten or more counts. The rearrangement uses TRBV28 and TRBJ1-2; D might be TRBD1 (5 bases). CDR1 MDHEN and CDR2 SYDVKM come from the germline V gene. This CDR3 comprises 16 residues. V was trimmed by 4 bases and J by 3 bases, leaving 18 bases between them. As DNA, the CDR3 is TGTGCCAGCAGTTCCCGCGCGGGGTGGGGGTACTATGGCTACACCTTC. It codes for CASSSRAGWGYYGYTF.

This chain uses TRBV25-1 with TRBJ1-1, with 9 bases aligning to TRBD1. Germline V CDR1 and CDR2: MGHDK, SYGVNS. Germline trimming cut 8 bases from V and 0 bases from J; bases unmatched to any gene: 7. The CDR3 sequence is 15 residues long. CDR3 protein: CASSSGTGLNTEAFF. The CDR3 nucleotides read TGTGCCAGCTCATCCGGGACAGGGTTGAACACTGAAGCTTTCTTT.

In the case of this clonotype: It may be a read error: a sequence one base away is much more abundant. This rearrangement joins TRBV5-1 to TRBJ2-1; the D gene could be TRBD1 or TRBD2 (6 bases each). Germline assignment: CDR1 SGHRS and CDR2 YFSETQ. This CDR3 has 15 residues. The CDR3 DNA reads TGCGCCAGCAGCTTGGACAGGGACTCCTACAGTGAGCAGTTCTTC. This sequence encodes CASSLDRDSYSEQFF.

This clonotype has ten or more counts. The chain links TRBV19 to TRBJ2-7; a weak D match, TRBD1 (7 bases). V was trimmed by 5 bases and J by 0 bases, leaving 14 bases between them. Germline values: CDR1 LNHDA, CDR2 SQIVND (reference sequence). The CDR3 runs 15 residues. The CDR3 reads CASSPGGTTSYEQYF. The CDR3, as DNA: TGTGCCAGTAGTCCAGGGGGGACAACCTCCTACGAGCAGTACTTC.

On this clonotype itself: This may arise from a read error, as a much more abundant clone is one base away. V gene TRBV7-8 combines with J gene TRBJ1-5, with D possibly matching TRBD1 (5 bases). The V end was cut by 5 bases, the J end by 0 bases, with 17 bases between. Germline-derived CDR1 and CDR2 are SGHVS and FQNEAQ. The CDR3 extends over 17 amino acids. The chain's CDR3 is CASSINPGRHSNQPQHF. DNA of the CDR3: TGTGCCAGCAGCATAAATCCGGGACGACATAGCAATCAGCCCCAGCATTTT.

For this clonotype: One base away lies a much larger clone, so this may be a sequencing read error. This likely comes from a read error, as the CDR3 has no conserved phenylalanine or tryptophan at its end. V is TRBV20-1 and J is TRBJ1-1; D remains unclear. Trimming stripped 3 bases from V and 4 bases from J, with 3 bases between. The CDR3 consists of 10 residues. Germline V gene lookup returns CDR1 DFQATT and CDR2 SNEGSKA (reference sequence). The CDR3 DNA follows: TGCAGTGCTAGGTCCACTGAAGCTTTCCTT. This gives the protein CSARSTEAFL.

This clonotype has ten or more counts. The V and J genes are TRBV6-5 and TRBJ1-5; TRBD1 matches at 7 bases. The CDR3 runs to 14 residues. Germline CDR1 MNHEY, CDR2 SVGAGI. J lost 7 bases, V lost 0 bases, and 3 bases had no gene match. The DNA of the CDR3 is TGTGCCAGCAGTTACTCGGCAGGGGGACAGCCCCAGCATTTT. It translates to CASSYSAGGQPQHF.

This chain uses TRBV4-2 with TRBJ2-7; TRBD1 aligns across 12 bases. This CDR3 region has 16 residues. Germline CDR1 reads LGHNA; CDR2 reads YNFKEQ. Trimming removed 4 bases from V and 7 bases from J; junction bases left unmatched: 11. CDR3 residues: CASSPYPGQGAEEQYF. DNA for the CDR3: TGTGCCAGCAGCCCCTACCCGGGACAGGGGGCAGAAGAGCAGTACTTC.

This clonotype showed up many times. V usage is TRBV19 and J usage is TRBJ1-5; 7 bases are a match to TRBD1. Germline V CDR1 and CDR2: LNHDA, SQIVND (reference sequence). J was trimmed by 4 bases and V by 6 bases; bases with no gene match: 6. The CDR3 spans 14 residues. CDR3 region: CASSPGTANQPQHF. CDR3 in DNA: TGTGCCAGTAGCCCCGGGACAGCGAATCAGCCCCAGCATTTT.

This chain links TRBV7-2 with TRBJ2-2; no clear D gene. The germline V gene encodes CDR1 SGHTA and CDR2 FQGNSA. Trimming shortened V by 4 bases and J by 3 bases, and 9 bases separated the two germline ends. This CDR3 region has 14 residues. The CDR3 nucleotides read TGTGCCAGCAGCTCTTACTCGTACACCGGGGAGCTGTTTTTT. This translates into CASSSYSYTGELFF.

This clonotype occurred once. The conserved phenylalanine or tryptophan normally closing the CDR3 is absent here, so this likely arose from a read error. This chain connects TRBV29-1 to TRBJ2-3, with 9 nucleotides matching TRBD2. The CDR3 has 17 residues. V lost 1 base and J lost 6; bases outside the gene matches: 14. From germline, CDR1 is SQVTM and CDR2 ANQGSEA. The CDR3 region is CSVEGGVGGGAVDTQYL. The CDR3 DNA reads TGCAGCGTTGAAGGGGGGGTAGGCGGGGGGGCCGTTGATACGCAGTATCTT.

This clonotype was recorded once. It may be a read error: a sequence one base away is much more abundant. This CDR3 is missing its conserved last phenylalanine or tryptophan, likely due to a read error. This sequence joins TRBV28 and TRBJ1-1; D is unresolved. The germline CDR1 and CDR2 sequences are MDHEN and SYDVKM. The CDR3 length is 11 residues. Trimming shortened V by 6 bases and J by 4 bases, and 6 bases separated the two germline ends. CDR3 DNA: TGTGCCAGCAGGGTGGCCACTGAAGCTTTCCTT. Translation gives CASRVATEAFL.

There are a few counts of this clonotype. The rearrangement joins TRBV10-3 to TRBJ1-1; 9 bases are shared with TRBD1. Germline CDR1 reads ENHRY; CDR2 reads SYGVKD. The CDR3 consists of 13 residues. Trimming took 7 bases from V and 3 from J; bases not matched to a gene: 3. The CDR3 DNA is TGTGCCATCAAACGGGACAGGGACACTGAAGCTTTCTTT. Its translation is CAIKRDRDTEAFF.

This clonotype was observed a few times. This chain uses TRBV18 with TRBJ2-3; 8 bases agree with TRBD2. The CDR3 has 16 amino acids. J gave up 3 bases and V 3 bases, and 8 bases lay outside the gene matches. Per the germline V gene, CDR1 is KGHSH and CDR2 is LQKENI. The CDR3 nucleotides read TGTGCCAGCTCACCGCCGGGACTAGGGAGAACAGATACGCAGTATTTT. Translating it yields CASSPPGLGRTDTQYF.